This T cell receptor beta chain was captured by sequencing in a study of blood T cell repertoires in COVID-19 (dated by TCRdb to the early 2020s). Context from the whole study: Samples covering the acute and convalescent phases of COVID-19 were provided by collaborators in the United States, Italy and Spain. The material from the prospective study consisted of cDNA or gDNA derived from T cells, B-cell-depleted T cells, or PBMCs. Deeply sampled blood TCRbeta repertoires from subjects exposed to, actively infected with, or recovered from COVID-19 were included in the dataset. The repertoires were released in a freely available public database intended as a resource for research on the immune response to SARS-CoV-2. The samples were drawn from two sources: the first 160 participants of the ongoing ImmuneRACE study, and 950 to 1,500 subjects contributed by 6 global collaborators. A de-identified subject ID, COVID-19 status, age in years and sex were almost always included in the sample metadata. Where HLA class I and class II types were available, the types were taken from metadata supplied by the sample provider, not from assay-based typing. Study-wide conclusions, independent of this receptor: The amount of clinical and demographic metadata varied by source and participant and was provided uncurated.

Germline trimming: 4 bases from V, 5 bases from J; junction bases outside gene matches: 9. As encoded in the germline V gene (reference sequence), CDR1 is SGHNT while CDR2 is YYREEE. Counted from cysteine to phenylalanine, this CDR3 has 15 amino acids. Only the CDR3 DNA is retained, 45 bases long and in frame from the first base. Samples from volunteer blood donors who had recovered from COVID-19 were contributed by a second Seattle source. Whole blood was collected in K2EDTA tubes by collaborating institutions according to the institutions' own protocols. For TCRbeta analysis, collaborators shipped samples in one of three forms: frozen whole blood, isolated PBMCs, or DNA extracted from either of those sample types. As to this clone: Its cognate antigen has yet to be identified. Per-base quality was not reported, and no clone a single base away is much larger than it.

TCRbeta CDR3 regions were amplified from genomic DNA using the immunoSEQ Assay, a bias-controlled multiplex PCR. On the study's bioinformatics: The number of nucleated cells in each sample was estimated from the amplification of reference gene primers within the assay. To quantify the absolute abundance of each unique TCRbeta CDR3 rearrangement, sequence reads were collapsed and filtered. For each sample, productive Simpson clonality was calculated by taking the square root of Simpson's diversity index across productive rearrangements. TCRdb carries this immuneACCESS record with in-frame sequences only. Its versions omit some clonotypes, under half of them owing to an unresolved V gene in the studies checked, with the rest unexplained. V and J calls and clone size are as listed in that table; D and trimming were resolved from the DNA. The sample has approximately 250,000 clones on record, 84% of them singletons. Around 2.4% of the sample is held by the ten biggest clonotypes.

The sequence links TRBV5-4 to TRBJ2-1; 7 nucleotides in the junction match TRBD2. The receptor comes from a man in his forties who had recovered from COVID-19. The sample taken for sequencing was peripheral blood. CDR3 sequence: CASSPYAGENNEQFF. The bases are TGTGCCAGCAGCCCTTATGCGGGGGAGAACAATGAGCAGTTCTTC.